Sequencing of this TCR beta chain was carried out in a study of spatial heterogeneity in lung cancer. This clonotype was counted many times. Trimming took off 2 bases at V and 6 bases at J, with 10 bases between the two ends. The germline V gene has CDR1 SEHNR and CDR2 FQNEAQ (reference sequence). The CDR3 sequence is 13 residues long. Individual TCR cDNA molecules each bore their own unique molecular identifier. One entry per CDR3 protein, called by TCRdb with MiXCR from the 5' RACE reads. This table has fewer than 65,000 distinct CDR3 sequences, approximately 6.3% appearing once. The time point was: sample taken at primary tumor resection. Unsorted tumor, nontumor lung tissue or cryopreserved PBMC supplied the whole RNA.

The sequencing used PBMCs, collected at surgery. J is TRBJ1-2 and V is TRBV7-9; unclear D gene. This clonotype originated in a female donor with early-stage non-small cell lung cancer. CDR3 DNA sequence: TGTGCCAGCAGCTTACTGCCAGGAGATGGCTACACCTTC. Its translation is CASSLLPGDGYTF.